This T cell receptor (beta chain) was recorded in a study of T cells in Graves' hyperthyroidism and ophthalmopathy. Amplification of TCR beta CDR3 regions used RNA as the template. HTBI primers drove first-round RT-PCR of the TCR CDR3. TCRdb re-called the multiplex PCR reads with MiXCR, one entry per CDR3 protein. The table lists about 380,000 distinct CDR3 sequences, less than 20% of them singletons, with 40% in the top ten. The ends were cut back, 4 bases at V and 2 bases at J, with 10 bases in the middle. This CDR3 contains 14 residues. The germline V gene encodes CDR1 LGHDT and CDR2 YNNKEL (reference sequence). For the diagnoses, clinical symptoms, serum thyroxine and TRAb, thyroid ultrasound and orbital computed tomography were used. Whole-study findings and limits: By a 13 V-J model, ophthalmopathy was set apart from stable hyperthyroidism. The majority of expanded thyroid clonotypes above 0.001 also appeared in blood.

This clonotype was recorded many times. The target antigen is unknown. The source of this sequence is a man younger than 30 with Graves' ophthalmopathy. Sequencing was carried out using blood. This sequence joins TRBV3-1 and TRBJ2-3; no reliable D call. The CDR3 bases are TGTGCCAGCAGCCTTGACGCCTTCACAGATACGCAGTATTTT. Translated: CASSLDAFTDTQYF.